This record concerns one T cell receptor (beta chain) sequence. Its antigen is unknown. Measured with immunoSEQ multiplex PCR; TCRdb has only the in-frame clones, and not every one. The sample lists about 94,000 clones; about 90% were seen once. Germline V gives CDR1 MNHEY, CDR2 SVGEGT. The V and J ends lost 2 bases and 5 bases, in that order; junction bases with no gene match: 12. CDR3 length: 18 residues. The data originate from a study of T cell responses to AZD1222 COVID-19 vaccine. General study results and limits: Among vaccine-associated CD4 TCRs, coverage spanned spike, with dominance at 160-218 and 743-854.

This receptor was taken from an adult in good health. The chain joins TRBV6-2 or TRBV6-3 to TRBJ2-5; 12 bases map to TRBD2. This specimen was peripheral blood, taken on day 0 of AZD1222 vaccination. The CDR3 region is CASSYLRSSGGAGETQYF. Written as DNA, the CDR3 is TGTGCCAGCAGTTACCTCCGATCTAGCGGGGGGGCCGGGGAGACCCAGTACTTC.